Listed below are T cell receptor beta chains from one sample, sequenced in a study of T cells after somatic rescue of genetic block. The repertoire was sequenced with immunoSEQ multiplex PCR; TCRdb's copy has only in-frame clones and lacks some. The table shows 110,000 or so clones, with about nine tenths occurring only once. The sequenced material came from peripheral blood mononuclear cells (PBMCs). The receptor source for this set is a woman aged 18-29 years. CDR3s include the opening cysteine and the closing phenylalanine or tryptophan. Fields, in order: CDR3 length, V gene, D gene, J gene, clone size, CDR3 protein, CDR3 DNA. The D gene is left open where the match is weak. Only some rows state a clone size, as once, few, many or a class for expanded clones.

>17|TRBV9|TRBD2|TRBJ2-1|-
CASSYGTSGGAYNEQFF
TGTGCCAGCAGCTACGGGACTAGCGGGGGCGCATACAATGAGCAGTTCTTC
>15|TRBV15|-|TRBJ2-3|once
CATSNRGLSTDTQYF
TGTGCCACCAGCAACAGGGGACTTTCCACAGATACGCAGTATTTT
>17|TRBV6-1|TRBD1|TRBJ1-4|-
CASSETGTGVGGEKLFF
TGTGCCAGCAGTGAGACCGGGACAGGGGTGGGAGGTGAAAAACTGTTTTTT
>13|TRBV5-8|TRBD1|TRBJ2-5|-
CASSLDRKETQYF
TGTGCCAGCAGCCTGGACAGGAAAGAGACCCAGTACTTC
>15|TRBV5-1|-|TRBJ2-1|-
CASSLDSRSYNEQFF
TGCGCCAGCAGCTTGGACAGCCGCTCCTACAATGAGCAGTTCTTC
>15|TRBV5-1|TRBD1|TRBJ2-2|-
CASTLTGTNTGELFF
TGCGCCAGCACTTTGACAGGGACGAACACCGGGGAGCTGTTTTTT
>14|TRBV11-2|TRBD2|TRBJ2-7|-
CASTLGGLTYEQYF
TGTGCCAGCACCCTGGGAGGGCTAACCTACGAGCAGTACTTC
>16|TRBV7-3|-|TRBJ2-2|-
CASSLGARGTTGELFF
TGTGCCAGCAGCTTAGGCGCTCGAGGGACCACCGGGGAGCTGTTTTTT
>13|TRBV30|-|TRBJ2-5|-
CAWSVNSQETQYF
TGTGCCTGGAGTGTAAACAGCCAAGAGACCCAGTACTTC
>14|TRBV7-2|TRBD2|TRBJ2-7|-
CASSTGTIIDEQYF
TGTGCCAGCAGTACCGGGACTATTATCGACGAGCAGTACTTC
>19|TRBV7-9|TRBD2|TRBJ2-3|-
CASSPPGTSGTYSTDTQYF
TGTGCCAGCAGCCCACCCGGGACTAGCGGAACCTATAGCACAGATACGCAGTATTTT
>11|TRBV10-1|-|TRBJ1-2|-
CGEVLGDGYTF
TGCGGCGAAGTGCTGGGTGATGGCTACACCTTC
>18|TRBV2|TRBD2|TRBJ2-7|few
CASSPLASGGLNLYEQYF
TGTGCCAGCAGCCCTTTGGCTAGCGGGGGGCTGAACCTCTACGAGCAGTACTTC
>14|TRBV19|TRBD1|TRBJ2-5|-
CATSEQGWWETQYF
TGTGCCACATCCGAACAGGGGTGGTGGGAGACCCAGTACTTC
>13|TRBV14|TRBD1|TRBJ2-7|-
CASSHNRGREQYF
TGTGCCAGCAGCCACAACAGGGGGCGGGAGCAGTACTTC
>15|TRBV7-2|-|TRBJ2-7|-
CASSLTGSPFYEQYF
TGTGCCAGCAGCCTAACAGGGTCCCCATTCTACGAGCAGTACTTC
>15|TRBV5-1|TRBD1|TRBJ2-2|-
CASSPGDRATGELFF
TGCGCCTCATCCCCCGGGGACAGGGCCACCGGGGAGCTGTTTTTT
>11|TRBV28|-|TRBJ1-5|few
CASSLDQPQHF
TGTGCCAGCAGTTTAGATCAGCCCCAGCATTTT
>15|TRBV6-1|-|TRBJ1-5|-
CASSEGWGYNQPQHF
TGTGCCAGCAGTGAAGGCTGGGGTTACAATCAGCCCCAGCATTTT
>12|TRBV6-5|-|TRBJ1-2|-
CASSSPTVGYTF
TGTGCCAGCAGTTCCCCAACCGTAGGCTACACCTTC
>13|TRBV6-4|-|TRBJ1-2|few
CASSERLNYGYTF
TGTGCCAGCAGTGAACGGCTTAACTATGGCTACACCTTC
>16|TRBV7-2|-|TRBJ2-4|-
CASSLGSGTSKNIQYF
TGTGCCAGCAGCTTAGGCTCAGGGACGTCCAAAAACATTCAGTACTTC
>11|TRBV4-1|-|TRBJ1-1|-
CASSRQGEAFF
TGCGCCAGCAGCCGGCAGGGTGAAGCTTTCTTT
>19|TRBV28|TRBD2|TRBJ2-5|-
CASRGTSYPSGTTQETQYF
TGTGCCAGCAGGGGGACTAGTTACCCCTCGGGAACAACACAAGAGACCCAGTACTTC
>15|TRBV9|TRBD1|TRBJ2-3|-
CASSDGTGEGDTQYF
TGTGCCAGCAGCGACGGGACAGGGGAGGGAGATACGCAGTATTTT
>13|TRBV4-3|-|TRBJ1-2|-
CASSQDSFYGYTF
TGCGCCAGCAGCCAAGATAGCTTCTATGGCTACACCTTC
>17|TRBV7-2|-|TRBJ2-7|-
CASSPKDGEGPTYEQYF
TGTGCCAGCAGCCCGAAGGACGGGGAAGGGCCTACCTACGAGCAGTACTTC
>21|TRBV4-3|TRBD2|TRBJ2-2|-
CASAPLGGGPALQPGPGELFF
TGCGCCAGCGCGCCTCTCGGGGGGGGTCCGGCCTTACAACCGGGCCCCGGGGAGCTGTTTTTT
>14|TRBV30|TRBD2|TRBJ2-7|-
CAWGSGGSSYEQYF
TGTGCCTGGGGTAGCGGGGGGAGCTCCTACGAGCAGTACTTC